This T cell receptor (beta chain) emerged from a study of blood T cell repertoires in COVID-19. About the research overall: From T cells, B-cell-depleted T cells, or PBMCs came the material, which was cDNA or gDNA.

The CDR3 contains 14 residues. The V end lost 6 bases, the J end lost 1 base, and 12 bases lay between the germline ends. CDR1 is MDHEN and CDR2 is SYDVKM in the germline V gene. Those enrolled, adults aged roughly 18 to 89 years, came from about two dozen US areas. Assignments of participants to cohorts depended upon their own reported clinical history. As handled by the study authors: Amplifying reference gene primers gave estimates of nucleated cell counts. Measured with immunoSEQ multiplex PCR; TCRdb has only the in-frame clones, and not every one. The V and J calls and clone size were taken over from that table, and D and trimming were inferred from the DNA. Of some 250,000 clones listed, roughly 93% are singletons.

This TCR was sampled from a woman in her forties with acute COVID-19. The V call is TRBV28, the J call TRBJ1-1; possible D gene TRBD1, 6 bases. Input material: PBMCs or T cells enriched from blood (not recorded which). CDR3 bases: TGTGCCAGCAGGAACAGGGTCTCGAACACTGAAGCTTTCTTT. Encoded protein: CASRNRVSNTEAFF.